This T cell receptor beta chain was profiled in a study of regulatory T cells in long-lasting Graves disease. Study observations and caveats: Small numbers of samples may have cut accuracy.

Libraries of TCR beta came from iRepertoire HTBI primers plus Arm-PCR of CDR3 regions. Using its own MiXCR run on the multiplex PCR reads, TCRdb lists one record per CDR3 protein. There are 500,000 or so distinct CDR3 sequences in the sample; about 15% occur only once, and 25% lies in the top ten. Stated time point: newly diagnosed GD, antithyroid drugs for less than 3 months. RNA from PBMCs was the source of the TCR library. Peripheral blood, nine milliliters of it, was drawn into EDTA tubes. To note about this clonotype: The antigen is unknown.

Germline V lookup: CDR1 SNHLY, CDR2 FYNNEI. The V and J ends lost 2 bases and 1 base respectively, with 12 bases between them. The CDR3 covers 16 residues. The same data also contributed to another study, on T cells in Graves' hyperthyroidism and ophthalmopathy.

This chain uses TRBV2 with TRBJ1-5; D remains ambiguous. The TCR was taken from a woman aged 35-60 years with Graves disease. Source: peripheral blood mononuclear cells (PBMCs), taken at new diagnosis, from a patient treated with antithyroid drugs. CDR3 region: CASSEYSERSNQPQHF. The CDR3 DNA reads as TGTGCCAGCAGTGAATATTCGGAAAGGAGCAATCAGCCCCAGCATTTT.